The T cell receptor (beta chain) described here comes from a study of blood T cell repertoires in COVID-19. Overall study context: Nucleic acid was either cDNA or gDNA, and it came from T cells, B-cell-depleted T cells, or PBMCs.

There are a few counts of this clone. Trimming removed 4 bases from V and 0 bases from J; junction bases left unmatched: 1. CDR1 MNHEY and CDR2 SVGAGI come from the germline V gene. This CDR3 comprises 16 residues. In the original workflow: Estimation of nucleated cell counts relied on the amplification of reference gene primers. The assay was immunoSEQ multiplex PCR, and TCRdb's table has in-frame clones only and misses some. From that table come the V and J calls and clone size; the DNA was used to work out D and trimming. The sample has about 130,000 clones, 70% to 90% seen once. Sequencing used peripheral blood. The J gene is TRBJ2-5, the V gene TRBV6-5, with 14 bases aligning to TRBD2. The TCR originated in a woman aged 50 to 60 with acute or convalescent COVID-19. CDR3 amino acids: CASSWTSGRYQETQYF. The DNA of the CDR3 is TGTGCCAGCAGTTGGACTAGCGGGAGGTACCAAGAGACCCAGTACTTC.